This TCR beta chain was identified during a study of persistence of HIV-infected CD4 T cells. CDR1 and CDR2 (germline): DFQATT, SNEGSKA (reference sequence). With 7 bases clipped from V and 5 bases from J, the junction kept 14 bases outside the gene matches. This CDR3 is 14 amino acids long. An overlapping HIV-1 Gag peptide pool stimulated these cells at roughly 1 ug/peptide/mL. Responding CD4+ T cells were sorted by upregulation of both CD40 ligand and CD69. For at least 4 years, plasma HIV-1 RNA was undetectable (<50 copies/mL). A roughly 20-hour stimulation of CD8-depleted PBMCs used anti-CD28/CD49d costimulation, CD40-blocking antibody and enfuvirtide. Study outcomes and limitations: Bulk TCR data could not be restricted to HIV-1-infected CMV-responding cells.

Sequencing used immunoSEQ version 4 in survey mode. Only in-frame clones appear in the TCRdb table, and some are missing; sequencing was by immunoSEQ multiplex PCR. The data hold under 40,000 clones, with roughly 70% observed a single time. Comment on this clone: Antigen unknown.

The rearrangement uses TRBV20-1 and TRBJ2-7, with 7 bases identical to TRBD1. This specimen was CD4+ T cells sorted from PBMCs after 18-hour stimulation, taken from a patient who received antiretroviral therapy. The source is an adult man with HIV who was CMV-seropositive. DNA of the CDR3: TGCAGTGTTAGTCCGCAGGGGGACCGCCACGAGCAGTACTTC. This codes for CSVSPQGDRHEQYF.